These 9 T cell receptor beta chains were sequenced from one sample in a study of T cell responses to AZD1222 COVID-19 vaccine. The method was immunoSEQ multiplex PCR; TCRdb's version includes in-frame clones alone and lacks a portion of them. The sample has roughly 160,000 clones; approximately 91% are singletons. Sequences were derived from peripheral blood, sampled on day 0 of AZD1222 vaccination. The receptors originated from an adult in good health.

The chain links TRBV19 to TRBJ1-6; D uncertain. CDR3 length: 14 residues. The germline gives CDR1 LNHDA, CDR2 SQIVND (reference sequence). The V end lost 7 bases, the J end lost 10 bases, and 17 bases lay between the germline ends. This CDR3 is CASTREVWGSPLHF. The CDR3 DNA follows: TGTGCCAGTACCCGCGAGGTTTGGGGATCACCCCTCCACTTT.

This sequence joins TRBV15 and TRBJ2-7, with D possibly being TRBD1 (5 bases). The CDR3 is 13 amino acids. Germline V CDR1 and CDR2: LNHNV, YYDKDF (reference sequence). The ends were cut back, 6 bases at V and 3 bases at J, with 12 bases in the middle. CDR3 in amino acids: CATRSDSSYEQYF. CDR3 coding DNA: TGTGCCACCAGGAGTGACAGCAGCTACGAGCAGTACTTC.

This chain uses TRBV28 with TRBJ1-2, with 9 bases lining up with TRBD1. The CDR3 extends over 14 amino acids. After removal of 5 bases from V and 4 bases from J, the junction contained 5 bases not matched to a gene. Germline V gene sequence: CDR1 MDHEN, CDR2 SYDVKM. The CDR3 DNA reads TGTGCCAGCAGTCAAACAGGGGGCGGCTATGGCTACACCTTC. Translating gives CASSQTGGGYGYTF.

CDR3 protein: CASSLFLSGLAVYNEQFF. The CDR3 region has the DNA TGTGCCAGCAGTTTGTTCTTAAGTGGACTAGCGGTTTACAATGAGCAGTTCTTC. V usage is TRBV6-2 or TRBV6-3 and J usage is TRBJ2-1; 10 bases map to TRBD2. The CDR3 is 18 amino acids. The V and J ends lost 4 bases and 4 bases, in that order; junction bases with no gene match: 13. Germline V gene lookup returns CDR1 MNHEY and CDR2 SVGEGT.

This rearrangement joins TRBV6-5 to TRBJ1-1; D uncertain. Germline loops: CDR1 MNHEY, CDR2 SVGAGI. The CDR3 covers 13 residues. Trimming took 6 bases from V and 4 from J, leaving 12 bases between them. The CDR3 DNA reads TGTGCCAGCAGCCTAGATATGAGCACTGAAGCTTTCTTT. Residues: CASSLDMSTEAFF.

The rearrangement links TRBV5-4 to TRBJ2-3, with D possibly being TRBD1 (6 bases). CDR3 length: 17 residues. V gave up 4 bases and J gave up 2 bases, with 20 bases separating them. Looked up from germline, CDR1 is SGHNT and CDR2 is YYREEE (reference sequence). In nucleotides, the CDR3 is TGTGCCAGCAGCCCTCCTTCAGGCAGGGGACACACAGATACGCAGTATTTT. Residues: CASSPPSGRGHTDTQYF.

This sequence joins TRBV3-1 (or the pseudogene TRBV3-2) and TRBJ2-7, with D uncertain. From germline, CDR1 is LGHDT and CDR2 YNNKEL (reference sequence). V was trimmed by 7 bases and J by 10 bases, leaving 23 bases between them. The CDR3 contains 14 residues. CDR3 coding DNA: TGTGCCAGCAATTCCCAAAGTTACCCTTTTACTCAGTACTTC. Its translation is CASNSQSYPFTQYF.

The chain links TRBV15 to TRBJ1-5; 9 nucleotides align to TRBD1. V dropped 1 base and J dropped 2; count of bases not matched to a gene: 0. Germline-derived CDR1 and CDR2 are LNHNV and YYDKDF (reference sequence). The CDR3 runs 15 residues. The CDR3 loop reads CATSRGDRGNQPQHF. As DNA, the CDR3 is TGTGCCACCAGCAGAGGGGACAGGGGCAATCAGCCCCAGCATTTT.

The chain couples TRBV29-1 to TRBJ1-2; D is possibly TRBD1 (6 bases). The CDR3 runs 14 residues. V was shortened by 1 base and J by 5 bases, with 14 bases between the two germline ends. The V gene's germline CDR1 is SQVTM and CDR2 ANQGSEA. The chain's CDR3 is CSVEGGRGNYGYTF. The CDR3, as DNA: TGCAGCGTTGAAGGAGGCAGGGGCAATTATGGCTACACCTTC. Variable domain in full (rest from reference TRBV29-1 and TRBJ1-2): SAVISQKPSRDICQRGTSLTIQCQVDSQVTMMFWYRQQPGQSLTLIATANQGSEATYESGFVIDKFPISRPNLTFSTLTVSNMSPEDSSIYLCSVEGGRGNYGYTFGSGTRLTVV.